The T cell receptor beta chain under discussion was sequenced for a study of radiation and T cells in renal cell carcinoma. The time point was: baseline pretreatment blood. As for treatment: 15 Gy SBRT to primary tumor, nephrectomy 4 weeks later. Turning to this clone: In this CDR3 the conserved last residue, phenylalanine or tryptophan, is missing, so a read error is likely. Because the CDR3's place on the DNA is in doubt, the DNA is left out and the CDR3 is given as listed by TCRdb.

Including both end residues, the CDR3 is 15 amino acids long. Per the germline V gene, CDR1 is SGHTA and CDR2 is FQGNSA. Using immunoSEQ multiplex PCR, the repertoire was profiled, and TCRdb retains in-frame clones only, with some absent. Among 130,000 or so clones listed, around 78% were seen once. The specimen was blood, collected from a patient whose treatment included radiotherapy and nephrectomy. This chain joins TRBV7-2 and TRBJ2-3. This receptor was taken from a woman aged 45-60 years with renal cell carcinoma. CDR3 loop: CASSLRRIGVWAGGI.